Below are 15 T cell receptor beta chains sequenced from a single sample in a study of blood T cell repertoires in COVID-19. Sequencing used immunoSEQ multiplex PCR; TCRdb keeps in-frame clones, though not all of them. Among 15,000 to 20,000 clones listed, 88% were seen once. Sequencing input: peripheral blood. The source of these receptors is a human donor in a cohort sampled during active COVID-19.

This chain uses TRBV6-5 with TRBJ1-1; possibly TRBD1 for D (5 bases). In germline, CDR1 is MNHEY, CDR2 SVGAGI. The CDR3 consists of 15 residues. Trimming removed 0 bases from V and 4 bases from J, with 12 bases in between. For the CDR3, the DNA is TGTGCCAGCAGTTACTCTCCCAAGGGGCGCACTGAAGCTTTCTTT. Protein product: CASSYSPKGRTEAFF.

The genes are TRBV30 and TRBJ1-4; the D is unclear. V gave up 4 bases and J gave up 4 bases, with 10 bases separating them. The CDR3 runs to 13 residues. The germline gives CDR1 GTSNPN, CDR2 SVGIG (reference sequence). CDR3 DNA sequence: TGTGCCTGGACCGCGGGGAGTAATGAAAAACTGTTTTTT. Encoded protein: CAWTAGSNEKLFF.

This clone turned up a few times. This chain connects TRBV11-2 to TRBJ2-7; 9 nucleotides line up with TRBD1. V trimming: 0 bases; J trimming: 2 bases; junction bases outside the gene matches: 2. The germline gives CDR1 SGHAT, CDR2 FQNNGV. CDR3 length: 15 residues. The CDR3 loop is CASSLDYRGPYEQYF. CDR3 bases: TGTGCCAGCAGCTTAGATTACAGGGGGCCCTACGAGCAGTACTTC.

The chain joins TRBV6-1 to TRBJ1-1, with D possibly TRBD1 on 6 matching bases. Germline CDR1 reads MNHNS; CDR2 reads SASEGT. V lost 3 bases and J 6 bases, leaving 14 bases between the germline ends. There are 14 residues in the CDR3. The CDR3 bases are TGTGCCAGCAGTGATAAATCGGGGGGCGCTGAAGCTTTCTTT. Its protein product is CASSDKSGGAEAFF.

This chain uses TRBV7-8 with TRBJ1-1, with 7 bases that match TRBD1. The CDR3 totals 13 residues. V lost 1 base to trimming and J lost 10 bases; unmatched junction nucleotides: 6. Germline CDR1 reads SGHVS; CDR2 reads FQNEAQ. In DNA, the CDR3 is TGTGCCAGCAGCTTAGACTACAGGGGTGGAGCTTTCTTT. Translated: CASSLDYRGGAFF.

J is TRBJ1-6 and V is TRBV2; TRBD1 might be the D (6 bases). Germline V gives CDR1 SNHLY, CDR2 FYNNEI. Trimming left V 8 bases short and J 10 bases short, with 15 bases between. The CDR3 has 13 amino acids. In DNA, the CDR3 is TGTGCCAGCTGGCAGGGGATGGTGTCACCCCTCCACTTT. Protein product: CASWQGMVSPLHF. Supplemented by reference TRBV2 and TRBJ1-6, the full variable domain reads EPEVTQTPSHQVTQMGQEVILRCVPISNHLYFYWYRQILGQKVEFLVSFYNNEISEKSEIFDDQFSVERPDGSNFTLKIRSTKLEDSAMYFCASWQGMVSPLHFGNGTRLTVT.

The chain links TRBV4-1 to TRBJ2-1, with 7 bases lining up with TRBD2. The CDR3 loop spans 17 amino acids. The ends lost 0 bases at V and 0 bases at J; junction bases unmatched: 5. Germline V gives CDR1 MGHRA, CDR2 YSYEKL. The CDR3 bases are TGCGCCAGCAGCCAAGACTTAGAGCGGGACTCCTACAATGAGCAGTTCTTC. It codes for CASSQDLERDSYNEQFF.

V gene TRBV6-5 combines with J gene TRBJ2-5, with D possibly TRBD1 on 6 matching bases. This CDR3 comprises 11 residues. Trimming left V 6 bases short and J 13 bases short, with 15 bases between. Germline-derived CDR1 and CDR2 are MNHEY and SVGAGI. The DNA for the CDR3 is TGTGCCAGCAGACGTACAGGGAGTATGTACTTC. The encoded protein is CASRRTGSMYF.

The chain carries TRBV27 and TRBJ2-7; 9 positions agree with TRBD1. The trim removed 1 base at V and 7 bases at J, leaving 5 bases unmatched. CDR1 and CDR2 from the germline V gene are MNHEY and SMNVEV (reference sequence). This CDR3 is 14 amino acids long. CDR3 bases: TGTGCCAGCAGTTTATTCTCCGGGACAGGGGAGCAGTACTTC. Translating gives CASSLFSGTGEQYF.

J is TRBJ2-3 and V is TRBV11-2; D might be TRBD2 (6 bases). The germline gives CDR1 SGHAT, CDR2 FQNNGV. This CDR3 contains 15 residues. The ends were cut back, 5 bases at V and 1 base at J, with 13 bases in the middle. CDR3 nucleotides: TGTGCCAGCAGCCAGGGACTTCCTCGCACAGATACGCAGTATTTT. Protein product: CASSQGLPRTDTQYF.

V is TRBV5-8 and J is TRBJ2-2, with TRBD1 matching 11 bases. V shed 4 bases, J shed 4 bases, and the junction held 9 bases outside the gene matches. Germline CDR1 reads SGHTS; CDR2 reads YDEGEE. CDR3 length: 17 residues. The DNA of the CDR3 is TGTGCCAGCAGCGACGTTTTGGGGACAGGGGGCACCGGGGAGCTGTTTTTT. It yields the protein CASSDVLGTGGTGELFF.

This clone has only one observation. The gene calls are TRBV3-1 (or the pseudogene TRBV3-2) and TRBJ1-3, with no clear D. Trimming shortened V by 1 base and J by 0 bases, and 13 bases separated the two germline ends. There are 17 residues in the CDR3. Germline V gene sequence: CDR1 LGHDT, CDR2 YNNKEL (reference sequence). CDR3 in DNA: TGTGCCAGCAGCCAAGGGGTCCGGGAACGCTCTGGAAACACCATATATTTT. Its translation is CASSQGVRERSGNTIYF.

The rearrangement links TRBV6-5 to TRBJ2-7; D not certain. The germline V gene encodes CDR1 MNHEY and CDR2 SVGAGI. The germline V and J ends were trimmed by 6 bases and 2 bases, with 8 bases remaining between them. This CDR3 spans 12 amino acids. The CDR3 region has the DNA TGTGCCAGCAGCCCGACACCCTACGAGCAGTACTTC. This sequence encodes CASSPTPYEQYF.

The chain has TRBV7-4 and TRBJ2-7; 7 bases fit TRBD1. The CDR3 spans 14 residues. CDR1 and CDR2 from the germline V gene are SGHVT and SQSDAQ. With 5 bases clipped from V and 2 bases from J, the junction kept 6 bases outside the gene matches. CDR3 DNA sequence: TGTGCCAGCAGCCTGGACAGGCCACCCTACGAGCAGTACTTC. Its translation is CASSLDRPPYEQYF. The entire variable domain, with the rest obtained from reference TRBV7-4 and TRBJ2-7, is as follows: GAGVSQSPRYKVAKRGRDVALRCDSISGHVTLYWYRQTLGQGSEVLTYSQSDAQRDKSGRPSGRFSAERPERSVSTLKIQRTEQGDSAVYLCASSLDRPPYEQYFGPGTRLTVT.

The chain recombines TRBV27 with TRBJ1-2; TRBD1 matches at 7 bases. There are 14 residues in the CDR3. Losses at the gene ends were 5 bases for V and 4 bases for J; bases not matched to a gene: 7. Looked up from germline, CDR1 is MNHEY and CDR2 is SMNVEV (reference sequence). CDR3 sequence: CASSRTGVSYGYTF. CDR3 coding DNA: TGTGCCAGCAGTCGAACAGGGGTTAGCTATGGCTACACCTTC.